This T cell receptor (beta chain) was identified in a study of T-cell reconstitution after alpha-beta-depleted transplantation in children. Study conclusions and caveats: Alpha-beta T cells about two months after transplant reportedly derived from several hundred expanded graft clones.

Only a few counts were recorded for this clonotype. Its specificity is not known. Researchers prepared the TCRbeta library using unique molecular identifiers, the study reports. In TCRdb, the PCR reads were re-called with MiXCR into one record per CDR3 protein. The sample has approximately 500,000 distinct CDR3 sequences; over 25% are singletons. This CDR3 contains 14 residues. The J segment lost 3 bases and the V segment lost 8 bases, leaving 6 bases of the junction unmatched. Source: PBMCs, taken before TCRalphabeta/CD19-depleted stem cell transplant. This chain joins TRBV12-3 or TRBV12-4 and TRBJ2-2, with TRBD1 identical over 7 bases. The sequence was collected from a boy in the first two years of life with Wiskott-Aldrich syndrome, due to receive a stem cell transplant. The CDR3 region has the DNA TGTGCCAGCCGACAGGGTTTGTACACCGGGGAGCTGTTTTTT. It translates to CASRQGLYTGELFF.